This passage covers 15 T cell receptor beta chains from one sample sequenced in a study of cytomegalovirus exposure and HLA in healthy donors. In the PCR, 60 Vbeta and 13 Jbeta primers were used. TCRdb's table, derived via immunoSEQ multiplex PCR, lists solely in-frame clones and lacks some. Of about 150,000 clones in the sample, about 64% are singletons; the top ten hold around 7.1%. The sequencing sample was made of PBMCs. Receptor source: a woman between 55 and 75 years old in good health and CMV-seropositive.

The V gene is TRBV23-1, the J gene TRBJ2-7; D is undetermined. TRBV23-1 is an ORF for which the function is uncertain. The CDR3 totals 11 residues. Deletions cut 2 bases from V and 5 bases from J, with 4 bases between. The CDR3 loop is CASSQGHEQYF. The DNA for the CDR3 is TGCGCCAGCAGTCAAGGCCACGAGCAGTACTTC.

The genes are TRBV30 and TRBJ1-1, with 9 bases identical to TRBD1. The V gene's germline CDR1 is GTSNPN and CDR2 SVGIG (reference sequence). V lost 3 bases and J lost 3; bases outside the gene matches: 5. This CDR3 is built from 14 residues. The CDR3 loop reads CAWSWTGAYTEAFF. CDR3 DNA sequence: TGTGCCTGGAGCTGGACAGGGGCATACACTGAAGCTTTCTTT.

The chain combines TRBV9 with TRBJ2-1; D perhaps matches TRBD2 (7 bases). Germline V gene data show CDR1 as SGDLS and CDR2 as YYNGEE. CDR3 length: 16 amino acids. V was trimmed by 0 bases and J by 6 bases, leaving 16 bases between them. CDR3: CASSVVGGGAGNEQFF. Written as DNA, the CDR3 is TGTGCCAGCAGCGTAGTGGGAGGGGGGGCGGGCAATGAGCAGTTCTTC.

V gene TRBV11-2 combines with J gene TRBJ2-3, with 8 positions matching TRBD2. V was pared by 1 base and J by 3 bases, with 6 bases of the junction left unmatched. Germline V gene data show CDR1 as SGHAT and CDR2 as FQNNGV. The CDR3 sequence is 16 residues long. In nucleotides, the CDR3 is TGTGCCAGCAGCTTAGGCTTGGGACTAGGGACAGATACGCAGTATTTT. This translates into CASSLGLGLGTDTQYF.

This clone appeared many times. V is TRBV7-8 and J is TRBJ2-1; 10 nucleotides match TRBD2. Germline CDR1 is SGHVS and CDR2 is FQNEAQ. The CDR3 sequence is 16 residues long. V was clipped by 3 bases and J by 5 bases; unmatched bases: 7. CDR3: CASSFPLAGEDNEQFF. For the CDR3, the DNA is TGTGCCAGCAGCTTCCCCCTAGCGGGAGAGGACAATGAGCAGTTCTTC.

The rearrangement uses TRBV9 and TRBJ2-7; perhaps TRBD1 as D (6 bases). V dropped 0 bases and J dropped 4 bases, with 8 bases sitting between them. CDR1 and CDR2 (germline): SGDLS, YYNGEE. This CDR3 spans 13 amino acids. The CDR3 region is CASSVGGQYEQYF. The CDR3, as DNA: TGTGCCAGCAGCGTAGGGGGGCAGTACGAGCAGTACTTC.

V and J are TRBV7-3 and TRBJ2-3; no clear D. V lost 2 bases and J 2 bases, leaving 5 bases between the germline ends. There are 13 residues in the CDR3. The germline V gene has CDR1 SGHTA and CDR2 FQGTGA. The CDR3 DNA sequence: TGTGCCAGCAGCTTAGGCTTCACAGATACGCAGTATTTT. Translation: CASSLGFTDTQYF.

The chain uses TRBV6-5 and TRBJ1-4; 10 nucleotides match TRBD1. This CDR3 region has 16 residues. CDR1 MNHEY and CDR2 SVGAGI come from the germline V gene. With V trimmed by 3 bases and J by 4 bases, 5 bases remained unmatched. In DNA, the CDR3 is TGTGCCAGCAGTTATTTGGGACAGGGGATTAATGAAAAACTGTTTTTT. Translated: CASSYLGQGINEKLFF.

The chain couples TRBV10-3 to TRBJ2-1; 9 bases match TRBD2. Per the germline V gene, CDR1 is ENHRY and CDR2 is SYGVKD. The CDR3 loop spans 14 amino acids. V lost 1 base to trimming and J lost 14 bases; unmatched junction nucleotides: 9. CDR3 sequence reads: CAISEFAGGPVEFF. As DNA, the CDR3 is TGTGCCATCAGTGAGTTTGCGGGAGGGCCGGTAGAGTTCTTC.

V gene TRBV6-5 combines with J gene TRBJ1-2; TRBD1 is a possible D gene (6 bases). The CDR3 has 14 residues. The V end was cut by 6 bases, the J end by 4 bases, with 15 bases between. The germline gives CDR1 MNHEY, CDR2 SVGAGI. The CDR3 bases are TGTGCCAGCAGGTCCCACGGACAGCGCTATGGCTACACCTTC. It codes for CASRSHGQRYGYTF.

The rearrangement joins TRBV2 to TRBJ2-4; the D gene is possibly TRBD1 (6 bases). Germline V gene data show CDR1 as SNHLY and CDR2 as FYNNEI. The V end was cut by 1 base, the J end by 9 bases, with 13 bases between. This CDR3 spans 14 amino acids. CDR3 sequence: CASSEEGRGSIQYF. In DNA form, the CDR3 reads TGTGCCAGCAGTGAAGAGGGAAGGGGGAGCATTCAGTACTTC.

This chain connects TRBV28 to TRBJ2-7; weak D call: TRBD2 (6 bases). The CDR3 loop spans 15 amino acids. The V gene lost 1 base and the J gene lost 0 bases, with 10 bases spanning the gap. Germline CDR1 is MDHEN and CDR2 is SYDVKM. CDR3 sequence: CASSLLPSDSYEQYF. CDR3 coding DNA: TGTGCCAGCAGTTTATTGCCTAGCGACTCCTACGAGCAGTACTTC.

V gene TRBV11-2 combines with J gene TRBJ2-7, with 8 bases lining up with TRBD2. CDR1 is SGHAT, CDR2 FQNNGV, per germline. The CDR3 is 16 amino acids. Losses at the gene ends were 0 bases for V and 0 bases for J; bases not matched to a gene: 4. The CDR3 region has the DNA TGTGCCAGCAGCTTAGATCTCACTAGCGGCTCCTACGAGCAGTACTTC. This encodes CASSLDLTSGSYEQYF.

The V call is TRBV19, the J call TRBJ1-1; TRBD1 might be the D (5 bases). Germline V lookup: CDR1 LNHDA, CDR2 SQIVND (reference sequence). Trimming pared 9 bases from V and 5 bases from J, leaving 16 bases between. The CDR3 is 13 residues long. The DNA for the CDR3 is TGTGCCAGCGGCTTCAACGGGGGGACTGAAGCTTTCTTT. Encoded protein: CASGFNGGTEAFF.

On this clone itself: The junction differs from germline at one of its ends, possibly a read error. The sample has other DNA sequences that encode this CDR3 too. The V gene is TRBV6-6, the J gene TRBJ1-5; 8 bases agree with TRBD1. CDR1 and CDR2 (germline): MNHNY, SVGAGI (reference sequence). The CDR3 extends over 14 amino acids. For the CDR3, the DNA is TGTGCCAGCAGCCTTGGACAGGGAAATCAGCCCCAGCACTTT. Translated: CASSLGQGNQPQHF.